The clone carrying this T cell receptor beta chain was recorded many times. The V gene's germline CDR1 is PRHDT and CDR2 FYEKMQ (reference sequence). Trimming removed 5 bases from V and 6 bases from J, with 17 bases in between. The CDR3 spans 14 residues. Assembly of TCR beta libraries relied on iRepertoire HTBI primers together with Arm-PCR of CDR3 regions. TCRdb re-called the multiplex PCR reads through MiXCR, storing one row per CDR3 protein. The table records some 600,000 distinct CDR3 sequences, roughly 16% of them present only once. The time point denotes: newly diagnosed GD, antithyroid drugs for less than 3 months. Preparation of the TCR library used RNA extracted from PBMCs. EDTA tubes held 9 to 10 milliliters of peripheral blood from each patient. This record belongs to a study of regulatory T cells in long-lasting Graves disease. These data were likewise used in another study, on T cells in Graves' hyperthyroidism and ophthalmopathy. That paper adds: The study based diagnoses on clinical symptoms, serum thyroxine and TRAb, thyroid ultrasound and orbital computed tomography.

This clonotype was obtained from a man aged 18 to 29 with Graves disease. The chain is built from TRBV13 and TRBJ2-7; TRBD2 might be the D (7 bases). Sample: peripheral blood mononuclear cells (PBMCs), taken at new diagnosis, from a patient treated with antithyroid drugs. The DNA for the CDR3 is TGTGCCAGCAGCCCTAAACTAGGGGGGGGCGAGCAGTACTTC. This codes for CASSPKLGGGEQYF.